What follows describes a single T cell receptor beta chain. The data derive from a study of blood T cell repertoires in COVID-19. Study information: Sources were T cells, B-cell-depleted T cells, or PBMCs; the material itself was cDNA or gDNA.

Source study methods: Using reference gene primer amplification, nucleated cell counts were estimated. Repertoires were generated with immunoSEQ multiplex PCR, while TCRdb's copy carries only in-frame clones and drops some. The V and J calls and clone size were taken over from that table, and D and trimming were inferred from the DNA. The data contain approximately 220,000 clones, roughly 89% of them singletons. The CDR3 loop spans 15 amino acids. The V end was cut by 3 bases, the J end by 3 bases, with 13 bases between. Germline V gene lookup returns CDR1 LNHDA and CDR2 SQIVND (reference sequence). Source material: PBMCs or T cells enriched from blood (not recorded which). This receptor was obtained from a woman between 25 and 40 years old with acute COVID-19. The chain has TRBV19 and TRBJ2-3; D is perhaps TRBD2 (6 bases). CDR3 protein: CASSMSRAGTDTQYF. Here the CDR3 DNA reads TGTGCCAGTAGTATGTCAAGGGCGGGAACAGATACGCAGTATTTT.